This TCR beta chain stems from a study of monozygotic twins with inflammatory bowel disease. The length of the CDR3 is 15 residues. One blood sample of 2 to 2.5 ml was taken from each donor. After skipping T cell sorting, the authors isolated total RNA from whole blood. Eight reactions per sample, run separately, yielded cDNA. From the 5' RACE reads, TCRdb lists one entry per CDR3 protein and no DNA. The sample table includes about 300,000 distinct CDR3 sequences. Notes on the study in general: Limited statistical power may explain no repertoire similarity difference between concordant and discordant twins.

Comment on this clonotype: Its antigen is unidentified.

This rearrangement joins TRBV12-3 or TRBV12-4 to TRBJ2-2; as DNA is missing, the TRBD1 call by TCRdb cannot be tested. The receptor's source is a human donor with ulcerative colitis or Crohn's disease, or a healthy co-twin of an affected twin (not recorded which). Material: blood. The CDR3: CASSLVLGVGGELFF.